The 18 T cell receptor beta chains presented below share a single source sample, sequenced in a study of blood T cell repertoires in COVID-19. This table comes from immunoSEQ multiplex PCR, and its TCRdb copy is limited to in-frame clones, with some not included. The profile covers about 25,000 clones, with roughly 80% appearing a single time and about 51% taken by the ten largest. The sequencing input was peripheral blood. Receptors were obtained from a man in his fifties with active or convalescent COVID-19.

CDR3 DNA: TGTGCCAGCAGTATAAGCAGGGGGACTAATGAAAAACTGTTTTTT. This codes for CASSISRGTNEKLFF. The J gene is TRBJ1-4, the V gene TRBV27, with 7 bases that match TRBD1. CDR1 is MNHEY and CDR2 is SMNVEV in the germline V gene (reference sequence). This CDR3 is built from 15 residues. Germline trimming cut 5 bases from V and 2 bases from J; bases unmatched to any gene: 5.

This chain joins TRBV5-1 and TRBJ2-1, with TRBD2 identical over 9 bases. Germline V gene lookup returns CDR1 SGHRS and CDR2 YFSETQ. V lost 9 bases, J lost 4 bases, and 11 bases stayed unmatched. The CDR3 spans 15 residues. The CDR3 DNA sequence: TGCGCCACCAACTGGCTAGCGGGAATTTACAATGAGCAGTTCTTC. It encodes CATNWLAGIYNEQFF. Full variable domain (missing parts from reference TRBV5-1 and TRBJ2-1): KAGVTQTPRYLIKTRGQQVTLSCSPISGHRSVSWYQQTPGQGLQFLFEYFSETQRNKGNFPGRFSGRQFSNSRSEMNVSTLELGDSALYLCATNWLAGIYNEQFFGPGTRLTVL.

The V call is TRBV30, the J call TRBJ2-1; 10 nucleotides line up with TRBD2. This CDR3 region has 15 residues. The V gene end was trimmed by 2 bases and the J gene end by 3 bases; junction bases not matched to a gene: 4. Germline CDR1 and CDR2: GTSNPN and SVGIG (reference sequence). CDR3 region: CAWSTGTSDYNEQFF. CDR3 sequence (DNA): TGTGCCTGGAGTACCGGGACTAGCGACTACAATGAGCAGTTCTTC.

The chain carries TRBV2 and TRBJ2-3; D is perhaps TRBD2 (5 bases). This CDR3 has 13 residues. V was shortened by 7 bases and J by 3 bases, with 11 bases between the two germline ends. Looked up from germline, CDR1 is SNHLY and CDR2 is FYNNEI. CDR3 sequence reads: CASMGVRTDTQYF. The CDR3 DNA is TGTGCCAGCATGGGAGTGAGGACAGATACGCAGTATTTT.

This clone was detected only once. This rearrangement joins TRBV12-3 or TRBV12-4 to TRBJ1-5, with 7 bases that match TRBD1. This CDR3 comprises 13 residues. V lost 6 bases and J lost 6; bases outside the gene matches: 5. The CDR3 protein is CASRRQGGQPQHF. The CDR3 region has the DNA TGTGCCAGCAGACGACAGGGCGGTCAGCCCCAGCATTTT.

The chain uses TRBV7-9 and TRBJ2-1, with D uncertain. V was trimmed by 6 bases and J by 7 bases, leaving 25 bases between them. Germline CDR1 and CDR2: SEHNR and FQNEAQ (reference sequence). The CDR3 runs 17 residues. CDR3 nucleotides: TGTGCCAGCAGATCGCCACCAAACAGCCCCCTAAGGAATGAGCAGTTCTTC. This sequence encodes CASRSPPNSPLRNEQFF.

This rearrangement joins TRBV19 to TRBJ1-1; 7 nucleotides agree with TRBD1. This CDR3 is 17 amino acids long. Looked up from germline, CDR1 is LNHDA and CDR2 is SQIVND (reference sequence). V was pared by 7 bases and J by 2 bases, with 16 bases of the junction left unmatched. The CDR3 sequence is CASTRLLLGTDNTEAFF. As DNA, the CDR3 is TGTGCCAGTACGCGTCTTCTGTTAGGGACAGACAACACTGAAGCTTTCTTT.

The chain joins TRBV7-2 to TRBJ1-1, with TRBD1 identical over 7 bases. V lost 4 bases to trimming and J lost 7 bases; unmatched junction nucleotides: 15. Germline V gives CDR1 SGHTA, CDR2 FQGNSA. This CDR3 contains 16 residues. CDR3 in amino acids: CASSSLGQRAQFEAFF. Written as DNA, the CDR3 is TGTGCCAGCAGCTCCCTGGGACAGAGAGCACAATTTGAAGCTTTCTTT.

The chain links TRBV18 to TRBJ1-2, with D maybe TRBD1 (6 bases). The germline CDR1 and CDR2 sequences are KGHSH and LQKENI. The CDR3 totals 15 residues. V was clipped by 2 bases and J by 4 bases, with 14 bases between them. CDR3 in amino acids: CASSPLAGATYGYTF. CDR3 coding DNA: TGTGCCAGCTCACCATTGGCAGGGGCTACCTATGGCTACACCTTC.

The chain uses TRBV19 and TRBJ1-4; D is perhaps TRBD1 (6 bases). The V and J ends lost 6 bases and 8 bases respectively, with 13 bases between them. The CDR3 runs 13 residues. CDR1 and CDR2 from the germline V gene are LNHDA and SQIVND (reference sequence). The CDR3 bases are TGTGCCAGTAGCCCGGGGGGGGCGGAAAAACTGTTTTTT. Its protein is CASSPGGAEKLFF.

The V gene is TRBV7-3, the J gene TRBJ2-5; D is ambiguous. Trimming removed 3 bases from V and 4 bases from J, with 9 bases in between. The CDR3 extends over 13 amino acids. CDR1 is SGHTA and CDR2 is FQGTGA in the germline V gene. CDR3 region: CASSFGERETQYF. The CDR3 DNA sequence: TGTGCCAGCAGCTTCGGAGAAAGAGAGACCCAGTACTTC.

V gene TRBV4-2 combines with J gene TRBJ2-7; D is perhaps TRBD1 (6 bases). Per the germline V gene, CDR1 is LGHNA and CDR2 is YNFKEQ. V was pared by 0 bases and J by 3 bases, with 27 bases between. The CDR3 covers 20 residues. The CDR3 region is CASSQDIEDSVIPNDYEQYF. DNA of the CDR3: TGTGCCAGCAGCCAAGATATCGAGGACAGCGTTATACCCAACGACTACGAGCAGTACTTC.

The chain combines TRBV6-1 with TRBJ2-2, with 9 positions matching TRBD1. The CDR3 runs to 16 residues. Germline V gene data show CDR1 as MNHNS and CDR2 as SASEGT. Trimming removed 4 bases from V and 1 base from J; junction bases left unmatched: 4. This CDR3 reads CASSGRTGENTGELFF. In nucleotides, the CDR3 is TGTGCCAGCAGTGGAAGGACAGGGGAGAACACCGGGGAGCTGTTTTTT.

The chain employs TRBV10-3 and TRBJ1-5; maybe TRBD1 (5 bases). Trimming cost V 0 bases and J 11 bases, with 8 bases left between them. The V gene's germline CDR1 is ENHRY and CDR2 SYGVKD. This CDR3 comprises 12 residues. The CDR3 spells CAISESQGTQHF. The CDR3 nucleotides are TGTGCCATCAGTGAGTCCCAGGGAACCCAGCATTTT.

The chain joins TRBV10-3 to TRBJ1-1, with TRBD1 matching over 7 bases. Germline-derived CDR1 and CDR2 are ENHRY and SYGVKD. The CDR3 has 16 residues. Trimming at V came to 0 bases and at J to 4 bases, leaving 8 bases not matched to a gene. The CDR3 here is CAISESGRQGGTEAFF. The CDR3 bases are TGTGCCATCAGTGAGTCGGGGAGACAGGGAGGCACTGAAGCTTTCTTT.

The V call is TRBV19, the J call TRBJ1-2, with a possible D match to TRBD1 (5 bases). Germline assignment: CDR1 LNHDA and CDR2 SQIVND (reference sequence). V was clipped by 10 bases and J by 5 bases, with 20 bases between them. The CDR3 is 14 amino acids. The CDR3 spells CATTPAGRRYGYTF. CDR3 DNA: TGTGCCACAACCCCGGCAGGGCGGAGATATGGCTACACCTTC.

This chain's CDR3 is CASSIGQLNTEAFF. The CDR3 DNA is TGTGCCAGCAGCATTGGACAGCTGAACACTGAAGCTTTCTTT. The chain recombines TRBV7-8 with TRBJ1-1; D is perhaps TRBD1 (6 bases). Germline-derived CDR1 and CDR2 are SGHVS and FQNEAQ. The V end lost 5 bases, the J end lost 0 bases, and 10 bases lay between the germline ends. The CDR3 has 14 residues.

The chain is built from TRBV3-1 (or the pseudogene TRBV3-2) and TRBJ2-5, with TRBD2 identical over 8 bases. The CDR3 is 13 residues long. From germline, CDR1 is LGHDT and CDR2 YNNKEL (reference sequence). The V segment lost 7 bases and the J segment 4 bases; nucleotides outside the gene matches: 5. CDR3 DNA sequence: TGTGCCAGCAAAGGACTAGCACGAGAGACCCAGTACTTC. Its protein is CASKGLARETQYF.